This passage covers 29 T cell receptor beta chains from one sample sequenced in a study of spatial heterogeneity in lung cancer. Documented time point: sample taken at primary tumor resection. TCRdb analysed the 5' RACE reads with MiXCR anew, one entry per CDR3 protein. The sample lists 670 or so distinct CDR3 sequences; 22% were seen once. The sequencing here drew on normal lung tissue next to the tumor, taken at surgery. The source is a male donor with early-stage non-small cell lung cancer.

This clonotype is large within its sample. Since it is a stray read in a library aimed at alpha chains, this beta chain has a size that is not meaningful. CDR3 protein: CASSLVDRRGEQYF. The CDR3 nucleotides read TGTGCCAGCAGCTTAGTCGATCGGAGGGGCGAGCAGTACTTC. The chain uses TRBV7-8 and TRBJ2-7; the D gene is possibly TRBD2 (6 bases). The CDR3 sequence is 14 residues long. V was cut by 1 base and J by 6 bases, with 13 bases left in between. Germline loops: CDR1 SGHVS, CDR2 FQNEAQ.

This clonotype is classed as large. This beta chain slipped into a library made for alpha chains as a stray read, so its size is not meaningful. This chain links TRBV12-3 or TRBV12-4 with TRBJ2-5; D is unclear. This CDR3 contains 13 residues. Trimming cost V 7 bases and J 2 bases, with 11 bases left between them. The CDR3 spells CASILGTQETQYF. CDR3 bases: TGTGCCAGCATATTAGGTACTCAAGAGACCCAGTACTTC.

This clonotype came up a few times. With the library built for alpha chains, this beta chain is off target and its frequency is not meaningful. This chain uses TRBV4-1 with TRBJ2-3; TRBD1 or TRBD2 may be the D gene (6 bases each). Trimming stripped 2 bases from V and 2 bases from J, with 14 bases between. The germline V gene has CDR1 MGHRA and CDR2 YSYEKL. CDR3 size: 16 residues. The CDR3 DNA is TGCGCCAGCAGCCAAAGTGGTCGGGGGCACACAGATACGCAGTATTTT. It yields the protein CASSQSGRGHTDTQYF.

This clonotype counts as large. Little can be read into the size of this beta chain, an off-target read in a library designed for alpha chains. DNA of the CDR3: TGTGCCAGCAGCCCTTCAATGAGAAACACCGGGGAGCTGTTTTTT. Its protein product is CASSPSMRNTGELFF. The genes are TRBV11-2 and TRBJ2-2; D remains ambiguous. Trimming stripped 5 bases from V and 2 bases from J, with 12 bases between. The CDR3 runs to 15 residues. Germline V gene data show CDR1 as SGHAT and CDR2 as FQNNGV.

There are a few counts of this clonotype. Because this beta chain is a stray read in a library intended to capture alpha chains, its abundance should not be given much weight. The rearrangement links TRBV7-3 to TRBJ1-2; no clear D gene. The ends were cut back, 4 bases at V and 2 bases at J, with 8 bases in the middle. This CDR3 comprises 13 residues. Germline V gene data show CDR1 as SGHTA and CDR2 as FQGTGA. DNA of the CDR3: TGTGCCAGCAGCTATATAGGGAACTATGGCTACACCTTC. Its translation is CASSYIGNYGYTF.

Judged by abundance, this clonotype is large. Within a library made for alpha chains, this beta chain is off target, and its count is uninformative. V and J are TRBV5-5 and TRBJ2-7; D uncertain. The CDR3 is 13 amino acids. Trimming took off 0 bases at V and 2 bases at J, with 6 bases between the two ends. Germline loops: CDR1 SGHKS, CDR2 YYEKEE (reference sequence). The DNA for the CDR3 is TGTGCCAGCAGCTTGGACGGGCCCTACGAGCAGTACTTC. Its protein product is CASSLDGPYEQYF.

Only one count was recorded for this clonotype. The library was designed around alpha chains, so this beta chain is a stray read whose abundance carries little weight. The CDR3 DNA reads TGCAGTGCCCAGACAAGGACCTACAATGAGCAGTTCTTC. Translated, it gives CSAQTRTYNEQFF. This chain links TRBV20-1 with TRBJ2-1; D call uncertain. V lost 6 bases, J lost 2 bases, and 11 bases lay in between. Looked up from germline, CDR1 is DFQATT and CDR2 is SNEGSKA (reference sequence). The CDR3 sequence is 13 residues long.

With regard to this clonotype: This beta chain was picked up by a library intended for alpha chains and is off target, so its count carries little meaning. The CDR3: CAITPRATYEQYF. In DNA form, the CDR3 reads TGTGCCATTACCCCCCGAGCCACCTACGAGCAGTACTTC. The chain joins TRBV9 to TRBJ2-7; no clear D gene. CDR1 SGDLS and CDR2 YYNGEE come from the germline V gene. The length of the CDR3 is 13 residues. V lost 9 bases and J 2 bases, leaving 15 bases between the germline ends. Full variable domain (outside the CDR3, taken from reference TRBV9 and TRBJ2-7): DSGVTQTPKHLITATGQRVTLRCSPRSGDLSVYWYQQSLDQGLQFLIQYYNGEERAKGNILERFSAQQFPDLHSELNLSSLELGDSALYFCAITPRATYEQYFGPGTRLTVT.

Details on this clonotype: This beta chain is an off-target read within a library intended for alpha chains, so its frequency means little. The V and J genes are TRBV10-3 and TRBJ2-7, with D perhaps matching TRBD2 (7 bases). The V end was cut by 10 bases, the J end by 8 bases, with 21 bases between. The CDR3 runs 13 residues. CDR1 ENHRY and CDR2 SYGVKD come from the germline V gene. The CDR3, as DNA: TGTGCCACCGCAAGCGGGACACCACGCAAGCAGTACTTC. Protein product: CATASGTPRKQYF.

In regard to this clonotype: This beta chain is a stray sequence in a library constructed for alpha chains; its clone size is not meaningful. The J gene is TRBJ2-1, the V gene TRBV11-2, with TRBD1 matching 10 bases. The CDR3 covers 15 residues. Germline CDR1 SGHAT, CDR2 FQNNGV. The J segment lost 4 bases and the V segment lost 6 bases, leaving 6 bases of the junction unmatched. CDR3 amino acids: CASSLDRGLYNEQFF. CDR3 DNA: TGTGCCAGCAGTCTCGACAGGGGGCTTTACAATGAGCAGTTCTTC.

This clonotype was counted a few times. This beta chain is a stray read from a library made for alpha chains; its abundance is not meaningful. The V call is TRBV5-6, the J call TRBJ2-2; D unclear. Per the germline V gene, CDR1 is SGHDT and CDR2 is YYEEEE. The CDR3 runs 18 residues. The V end lost 1 base, the J end lost 2 bases, and 18 bases lay between the germline ends. The CDR3 reads CASSLFGQAVANTGELFF. The CDR3 DNA follows: TGTGCCAGCAGCTTGTTTGGGCAGGCGGTAGCTAACACCGGGGAGCTGTTTTTT.

Only a few counts were recorded for this clonotype. This beta chain is a stray sequence in a library constructed for alpha chains; its clone size is not meaningful. CDR3 nucleotide sequence: TGTGCCAGCAGTTTCGGCAGCCTGGTCTCCGGGGCCAACGTCCTGACTTTC. Translated: CASSFGSLVSGANVLTF. The chain carries TRBV6-1 and TRBJ2-6; D uncertain. This CDR3 has 17 residues. Germline V CDR1 and CDR2: MNHNS, SASEGT. V lost 5 bases and J 4 bases, leaving 18 bases between the germline ends.

By share, this clonotype counts as large. This beta chain turned up in a library designed for alpha chains; as an off-target read, its abundance says little. V and J are TRBV14 and TRBJ2-1, with D unclear. The CDR3 has 13 residues. The ends were cut back, 3 bases at V and 4 bases at J, with 7 bases in the middle. CDR1 is SGHDN and CDR2 is FVKESK in the germline V gene. CDR3 amino acids: CASSQGRYNEQFF. The CDR3 coding sequence is TGTGCCAGCAGCCAGGGTCGGTACAATGAGCAGTTCTTC.

In its sample, this clonotype ranks as large. This beta chain turned up in a library designed for alpha chains; as an off-target read, its abundance says little. The rearrangement links TRBV2 to TRBJ2-3, with no clear D. Germline CDR1 is SNHLY and CDR2 is FYNNEI. V gave up 7 bases and J gave up 2 bases, with 1 base separating them. The CDR3 has 10 amino acids. The CDR3 region has the DNA TGTGCCAGCATCACAGATACGCAGTATTTT. Encoded protein: CASITDTQYF.

As for this clonotype: Because this beta chain is a stray read in a library intended to capture alpha chains, its abundance should not be given much weight. The gene calls are TRBV29-1 and TRBJ2-2; a possible D gene is TRBD1 (6 bases). V gave up 6 bases and J gave up 6 bases, with 17 bases separating them. The CDR3 contains 14 residues. CDR1 SQVTM and CDR2 ANQGSEA come from the germline V gene. CDR3 sequence reads: CSVLDPTGPGELFF. In nucleotides, the CDR3 is TGCAGCGTCCTGGACCCTACAGGGCCCGGGGAGCTGTTTTTT.

A note on this clonotype: The size of this beta chain means little, since it is a stray read in a library made for alpha chains. This chain connects TRBV9 to TRBJ1-2; weak D call: TRBD1 (5 bases). CDR1 SGDLS and CDR2 YYNGEE come from the germline V gene. Trimming stripped 0 bases from V and 2 bases from J, with 11 bases between. The CDR3 is made up of 15 amino acids. This CDR3 reads CASSVGLGDNYGYTF. In DNA form, the CDR3 reads TGTGCCAGCAGCGTAGGTTTGGGGGACAACTATGGCTACACCTTC. The whole variable domain, remainder taken from reference TRBV9 and TRBJ1-2, is DSGVTQTPKHLITATGQRVTLRCSPRSGDLSVYWYQQSLDQGLQFLIQYYNGEERAKGNILERFSAQQFPDLHSELNLSSLELGDSALYFCASSVGLGDNYGYTFGSGTRLTVV.

This clonotype has a handful of counts. In a library made to pick up alpha chains, this beta chain is a stray read with a size that means little. The V and J genes are TRBV29-1 and TRBJ2-1; possible D gene TRBD2, 6 bases. V was pared by 4 bases and J by 5 bases, with 12 bases between. The germline gives CDR1 SQVTM, CDR2 ANQGSEA. The CDR3 totals 13 residues. CDR3 residues: CSVGTTMNNEQFF. CDR3 nucleotides: TGCAGCGTTGGGACTACCATGAACAATGAGCAGTTCTTC.

Judged by abundance, this clonotype is large. Little can be read into the size of this beta chain, an off-target read in a library designed for alpha chains. The chain links TRBV29-1 to TRBJ2-3, with D perhaps assigned TRBD1 or TRBD2 (5 bases each). The CDR3 totals 15 residues. The V and J ends lost 6 bases and 2 bases respectively, with 18 bases between them. Looked up from germline, CDR1 is SQVTM and CDR2 is ANQGSEA. The CDR3 coding sequence is TGCAGCGTAAGGGATGGGGGACCAGACACAGATACGCAGTATTTT. This translates into CSVRDGGPDTDTQYF.

This clonotype was detected only a few times. Being off target in a library aimed at alpha chains, this beta chain has a size of little meaning. This sequence joins TRBV6-2 or TRBV6-3 and TRBJ2-1; D unclear. Trimming shortened V by 8 bases and J by 4 bases, and 18 bases separated the two germline ends. The CDR3 is 15 residues long. Germline CDR1 MNHEY, CDR2 SVGEGT. The CDR3 is CASSAARQDYNEQFF. DNA for the CDR3: TGTGCCAGCTCGGCGGCAAGGCAGGATTACAATGAGCAGTTCTTC.

A note on this clonotype: As an off-target read in a library built for alpha chains, this beta chain has a frequency of little significance. CDR3 residues: CATAGLAGGSEEQFF. The CDR3 DNA reads TGTGCCACCGCCGGACTAGCGGGAGGATCTGAGGAGCAGTTCTTC. The V gene is TRBV24-1, the J gene TRBJ2-1; TRBD2 matches 14 bases. This CDR3 contains 15 residues. The germline V gene encodes CDR1 KGHDR and CDR2 SFDVKD. With 9 bases clipped from V and 10 bases from J, the junction kept 10 bases outside the gene matches.

Regarding this clonotype: This beta chain appears as a stray read in a library generated for alpha chains; its size is not informative. This rearrangement joins TRBV7-2 to TRBJ2-3; D possibly corresponds to TRBD1 (5 bases). The V and J ends lost 1 base and 2 bases respectively, with 10 bases between them. CDR3 length: 15 residues. The germline gives CDR1 SGHTA, CDR2 FQGNSA. This chain's CDR3 is CASSLVSGYTDTQYF. The CDR3 coding sequence is TGTGCCAGCAGCTTAGTGTCAGGGTACACAGATACGCAGTATTTT.

For this clonotype: The library was built for alpha chains, so this beta chain is an off-target read and its size means little. This rearrangement joins TRBV4-1 to TRBJ2-6, with D perhaps matching TRBD1 or TRBD2 (5 bases each). The germline V gene encodes CDR1 MGHRA and CDR2 YSYEKL. The CDR3 runs to 19 residues. Trimming stripped 0 bases from V and 0 bases from J, with 15 bases between. For the CDR3, the DNA is TGCGCCAGCAGCCAAGAACGGGACGGAAGGGCCTCTGGGGCCAACGTCCTGACTTTC. As protein: CASSQERDGRASGANVLTF.

As for this clonotype: The library was built for alpha chains, so this beta chain is an off-target read and its size means little. The V call is TRBV29-1, the J call TRBJ2-3; D is ambiguous. CDR3 size: 13 residues. Trimming took off 4 bases at V and 6 bases at J, with 14 bases between the two ends. Germline V gene data show CDR1 as SQVTM and CDR2 as ANQGSEA. The CDR3 loop reads CSVGVSTADTQYF. In DNA form, the CDR3 reads TGCAGCGTTGGCGTCTCGACGGCCGATACGCAGTATTTT.

This clonotype was counted a single time. A much more abundant neighbour one base away suggests this may be a read error. The CDR3 ends on some other residue instead of the conserved phenylalanine or tryptophan, so this is likely a read error. A library made for alpha chains picked up this beta chain off target, so its size means little. The chain carries TRBV20-1 and TRBJ2-3; 8 bases align to TRBD2. The CDR3 runs 15 residues. Trimming took 5 bases from V and 4 from J; bases not matched to a gene: 11. Germline V lookup: CDR1 DFQATT, CDR2 SNEGSKA (reference sequence). Here the CDR3 DNA reads TGCAGTGCTTCTGTCAGCGGGAGTGAGTCAGATACGCAGTATTTA. It translates to CSASVSGSESDTQYL.

By proportion, this clonotype is large. This beta chain is off target for a library built for alpha chains, so its abundance means little. The genes are TRBV28 and TRBJ2-7, with TRBD2 matching 7 bases. This CDR3 region has 14 residues. The junction had 7 bases not matched to a gene; V was cut back by 6 bases and J by 2 bases. Germline values: CDR1 MDHEN, CDR2 SYDVKM. The CDR3 reads CASSRLAEPYEQYF. DNA of the CDR3: TGTGCCAGCAGCCGACTAGCCGAACCCTACGAGCAGTACTTC.

This clonotype was seen only a few times. This beta chain is off target for a library built for alpha chains, so its abundance means little. The chain uses TRBV7-8 and TRBJ2-2, with a possible D match to TRBD1 (5 bases). CDR1 and CDR2 from the germline V gene are SGHVS and FQNEAQ. V was cut by 3 bases and J by 3 bases, with 14 bases left in between. This CDR3 spans 16 amino acids. The CDR3 here is CASSFLGAADTGELFF. CDR3 DNA sequence: TGTGCCAGCAGCTTCCTAGGGGCGGCAGACACCGGGGAGCTGTTTTTT.

This clonotype is large by share. This beta chain is an off-target read within a library intended for alpha chains, so its frequency means little. CDR3 nucleotides: TGCAGCGTCCGCAGGGGGGAGATGGAGACCCAGTACTTC. It codes for CSVRRGEMETQYF. The J gene is TRBJ2-5, the V gene TRBV29-1; perhaps TRBD1 as D (7 bases). V was trimmed by 6 bases and J by 5 bases, leaving 16 bases between them. The CDR3 has 13 amino acids. Germline-derived CDR1 and CDR2 are SQVTM and ANQGSEA.

Note on this clonotype: In a library made to pick up alpha chains, this beta chain is a stray read with a size that means little. V and J are TRBV27 and TRBJ1-4; TRBD1 might be the D (6 bases). Looked up from germline, CDR1 is MNHEY and CDR2 is SMNVEV (reference sequence). V was shortened by 4 bases and J by 8 bases, with 14 bases between the two germline ends. The CDR3 runs to 14 residues. The CDR3 loop reads CASSSGDGSEKLFF. In DNA, the CDR3 is TGTGCCAGCAGTTCAGGGGACGGCTCGGAAAAACTGTTTTTT.

Only a few counts were recorded for this clonotype. This beta chain appears as a stray read in a library generated for alpha chains; its size is not informative. This chain joins TRBV29-1 and TRBJ2-7; no definite D call. CDR3 length: 13 residues. The V gene's germline CDR1 is SQVTM and CDR2 ANQGSEA. Between the trimmed V and J ends, which lost 2 bases and 0 bases, there was a span of 8 bases. The CDR3 region has the DNA TGCAGCGTTGAAAGCGAATTCTCCTACGAGCAGTACTTC. It specifies CSVESEFSYEQYF.